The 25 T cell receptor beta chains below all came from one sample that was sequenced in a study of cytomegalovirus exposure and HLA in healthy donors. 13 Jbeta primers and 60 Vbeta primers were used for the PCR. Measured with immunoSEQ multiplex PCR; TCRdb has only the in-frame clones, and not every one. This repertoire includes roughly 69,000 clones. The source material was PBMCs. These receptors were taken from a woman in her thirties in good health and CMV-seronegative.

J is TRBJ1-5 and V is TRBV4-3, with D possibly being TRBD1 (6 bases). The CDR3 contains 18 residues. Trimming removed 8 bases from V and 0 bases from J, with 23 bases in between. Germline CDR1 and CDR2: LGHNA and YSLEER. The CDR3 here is CASRGTGWLGYSNQPQHF. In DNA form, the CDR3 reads TGCGCCAGCCGGGGAACAGGGTGGTTGGGGTATAGCAATCAGCCCCAGCATTTT.

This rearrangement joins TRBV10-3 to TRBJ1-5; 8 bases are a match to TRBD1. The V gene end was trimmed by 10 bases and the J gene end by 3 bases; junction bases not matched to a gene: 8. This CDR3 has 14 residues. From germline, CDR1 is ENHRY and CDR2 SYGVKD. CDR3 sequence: CATSDRVNNQPQHF. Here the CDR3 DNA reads TGTGCCACCTCGGACAGGGTGAACAATCAGCCCCAGCATTTT.

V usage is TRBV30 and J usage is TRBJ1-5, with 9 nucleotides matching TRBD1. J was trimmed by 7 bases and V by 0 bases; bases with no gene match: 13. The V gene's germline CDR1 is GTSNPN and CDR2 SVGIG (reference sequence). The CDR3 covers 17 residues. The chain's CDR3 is CAWSVPQDRGASQPQHF. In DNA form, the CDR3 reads TGTGCCTGGAGTGTACCCCAGGACAGGGGAGCGAGCCAGCCCCAGCATTTT. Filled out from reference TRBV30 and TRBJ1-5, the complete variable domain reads SQTIHQWPATLVQPVGSPLSLECTVEGTSNPNLYWYRQAAGRGLQLLFYSVGIGQISSEVPQNLSASRPQDRQFILSSKKLLLSDSGFYLCAWSVPQDRGASQPQHFGDGTRLSIL.

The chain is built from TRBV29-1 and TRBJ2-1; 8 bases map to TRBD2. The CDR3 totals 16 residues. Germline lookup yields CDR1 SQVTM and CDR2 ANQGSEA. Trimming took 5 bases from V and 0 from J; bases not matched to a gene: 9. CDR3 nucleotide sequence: TGCAGCGTTCAGGGTTGGAGCGGGAGCTCCTACAATGAGCAGTTCTTC. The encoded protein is CSVQGWSGSSYNEQFF.

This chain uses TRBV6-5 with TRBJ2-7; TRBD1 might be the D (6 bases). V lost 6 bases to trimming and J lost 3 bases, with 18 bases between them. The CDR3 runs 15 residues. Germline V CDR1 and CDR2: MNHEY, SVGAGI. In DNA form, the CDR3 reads TGTGCCAGCAGCACCAGGGGTCGAGGGGTCTACGAGCAGTACTTC. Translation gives CASSTRGRGVYEQYF.

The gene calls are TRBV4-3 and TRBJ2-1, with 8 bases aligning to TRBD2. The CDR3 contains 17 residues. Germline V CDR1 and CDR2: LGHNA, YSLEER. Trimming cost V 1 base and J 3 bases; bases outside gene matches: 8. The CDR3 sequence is CASSQGLAGPIYNEQFF. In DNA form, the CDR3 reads TGCGCCAGCAGCCAAGGCTTAGCGGGGCCGATCTACAATGAGCAGTTCTTC.

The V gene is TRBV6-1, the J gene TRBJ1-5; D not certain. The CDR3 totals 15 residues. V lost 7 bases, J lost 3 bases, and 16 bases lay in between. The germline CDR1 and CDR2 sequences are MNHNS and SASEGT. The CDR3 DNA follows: TGTGCCAGCACCCCTTCCCACGGACTCAATCAGCCCCAGCATTTT. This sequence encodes CASTPSHGLNQPQHF.

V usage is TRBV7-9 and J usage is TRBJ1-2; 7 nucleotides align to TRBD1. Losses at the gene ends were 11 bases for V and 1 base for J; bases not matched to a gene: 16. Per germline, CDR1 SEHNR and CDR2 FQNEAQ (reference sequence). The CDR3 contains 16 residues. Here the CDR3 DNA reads TGTGCCGGGATATTATCAACAGGGGTCTTTAACTATGGCTACACCTTC. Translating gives CAGILSTGVFNYGYTF.

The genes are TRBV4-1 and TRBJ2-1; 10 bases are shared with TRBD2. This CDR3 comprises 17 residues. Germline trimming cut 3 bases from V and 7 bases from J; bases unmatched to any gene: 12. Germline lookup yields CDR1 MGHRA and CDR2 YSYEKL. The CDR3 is CASSQSPQREGRNEQFF. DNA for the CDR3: TGCGCCAGCAGCCAGTCCCCGCAGCGGGAGGGGAGAAATGAGCAGTTCTTC.

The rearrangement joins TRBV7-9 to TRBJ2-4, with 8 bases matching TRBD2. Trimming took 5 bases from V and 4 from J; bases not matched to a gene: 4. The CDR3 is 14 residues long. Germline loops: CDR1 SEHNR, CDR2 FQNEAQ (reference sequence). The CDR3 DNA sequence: TGTGCCAGCAGCCCCGGGGGGGGGAAAAACATTCAGTACTTC. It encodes CASSPGGGKNIQYF.

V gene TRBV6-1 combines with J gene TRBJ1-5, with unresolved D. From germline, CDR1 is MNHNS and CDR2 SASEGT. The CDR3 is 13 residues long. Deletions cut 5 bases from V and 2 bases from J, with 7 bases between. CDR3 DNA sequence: TGTGCCAGCAGTCGCCAGGGCAATCAGCCCCAGCATTTT. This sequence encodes CASSRQGNQPQHF.

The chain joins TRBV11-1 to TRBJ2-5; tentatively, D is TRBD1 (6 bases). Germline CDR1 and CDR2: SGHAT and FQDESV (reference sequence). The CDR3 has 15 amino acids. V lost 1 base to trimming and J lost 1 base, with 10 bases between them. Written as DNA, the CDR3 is TGTGCCAGCAGCTTAGACAGGGTGGGCCAAGAGACCCAGTACTTC. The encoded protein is CASSLDRVGQETQYF.

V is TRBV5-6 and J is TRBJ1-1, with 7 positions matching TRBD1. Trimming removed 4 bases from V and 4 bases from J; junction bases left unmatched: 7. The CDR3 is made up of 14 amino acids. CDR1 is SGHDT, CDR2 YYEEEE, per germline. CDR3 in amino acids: CASSTGTASTEAFF. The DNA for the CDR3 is TGTGCCAGCAGCACGGGGACAGCTAGCACTGAAGCTTTCTTT.

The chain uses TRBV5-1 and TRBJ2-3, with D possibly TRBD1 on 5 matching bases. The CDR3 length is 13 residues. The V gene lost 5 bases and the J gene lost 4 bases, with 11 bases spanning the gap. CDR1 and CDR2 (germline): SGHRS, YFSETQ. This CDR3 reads CASRGDLPDTQYF. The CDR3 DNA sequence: TGCGCCAGCAGAGGGGATCTCCCAGATACGCAGTATTTT.

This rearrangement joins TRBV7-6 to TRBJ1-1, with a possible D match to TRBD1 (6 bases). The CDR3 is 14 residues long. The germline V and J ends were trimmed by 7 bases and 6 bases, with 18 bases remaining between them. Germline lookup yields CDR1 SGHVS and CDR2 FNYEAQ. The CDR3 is CASTPTGPDSEAFF. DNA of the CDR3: TGTGCCAGCACCCCAACAGGGCCAGATTCTGAAGCTTTCTTT.

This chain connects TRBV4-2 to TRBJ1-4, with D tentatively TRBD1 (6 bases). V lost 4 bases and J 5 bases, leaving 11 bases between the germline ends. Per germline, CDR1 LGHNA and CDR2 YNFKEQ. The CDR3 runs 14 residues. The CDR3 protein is CASSPGGNNEKLFF. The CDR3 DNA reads TGTGCCAGCAGCCCGGGGGGCAACAATGAAAAACTGTTTTTT.

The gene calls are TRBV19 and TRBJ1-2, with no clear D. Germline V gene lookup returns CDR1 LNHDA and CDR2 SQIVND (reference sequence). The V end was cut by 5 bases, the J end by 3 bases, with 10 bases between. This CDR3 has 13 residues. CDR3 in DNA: TGTGCCAGTAGTGCCAGGCCGGACTATGGCTACACCTTC. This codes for CASSARPDYGYTF.

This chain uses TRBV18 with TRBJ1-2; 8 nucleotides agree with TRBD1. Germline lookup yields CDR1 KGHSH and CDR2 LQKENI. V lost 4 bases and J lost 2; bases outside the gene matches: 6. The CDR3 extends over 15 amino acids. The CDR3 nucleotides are TGTGCCAGCTCACGACCGGACAGGGCGAACTATGGCTACACCTTC. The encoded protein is CASSRPDRANYGYTF.

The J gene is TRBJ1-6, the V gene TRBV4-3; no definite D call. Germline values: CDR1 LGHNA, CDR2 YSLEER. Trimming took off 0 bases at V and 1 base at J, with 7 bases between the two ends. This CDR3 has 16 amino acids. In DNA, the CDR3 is TGCGCCAGCAGCCAAGATCCGGGGTCCTATAATTCACCCCTCCACTTT. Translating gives CASSQDPGSYNSPLHF.

The CDR3, as DNA: TGTGCCAGCAGTCCCCGGGAGGTAGTCTATGAGCAGTTCTTC. Its protein is CASSPREVVYEQFF. The chain is built from TRBV28 and TRBJ2-1; 7 nucleotides match TRBD2. J gave up 8 bases and V 5 bases, and 9 bases lay outside the gene matches. This CDR3 is built from 14 residues. In germline, CDR1 is MDHEN, CDR2 SYDVKM.

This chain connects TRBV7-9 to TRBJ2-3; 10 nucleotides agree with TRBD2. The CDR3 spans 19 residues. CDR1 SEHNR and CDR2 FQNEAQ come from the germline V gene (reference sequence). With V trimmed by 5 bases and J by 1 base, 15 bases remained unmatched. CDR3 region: CASSTPSGRNQRGTDTQYF. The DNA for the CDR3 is TGTGCCAGCAGCACCCCTAGCGGGAGAAACCAACGCGGCACAGATACGCAGTATTTT.

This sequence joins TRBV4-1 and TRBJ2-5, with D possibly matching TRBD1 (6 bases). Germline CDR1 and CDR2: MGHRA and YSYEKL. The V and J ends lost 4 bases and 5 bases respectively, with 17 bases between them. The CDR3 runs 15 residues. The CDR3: CASSRGQSLGETQYF. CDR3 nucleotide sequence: TGCGCCAGCAGCCGCGGACAGTCCTTGGGGGAGACCCAGTACTTC.

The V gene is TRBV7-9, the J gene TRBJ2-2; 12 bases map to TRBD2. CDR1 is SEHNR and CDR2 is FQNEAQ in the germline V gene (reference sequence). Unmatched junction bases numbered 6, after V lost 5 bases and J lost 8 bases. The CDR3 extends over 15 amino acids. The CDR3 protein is CASSLRTSGEGELFF. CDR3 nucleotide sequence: TGTGCCAGCAGCCTACGGACTAGCGGGGAAGGGGAGCTGTTTTTT.

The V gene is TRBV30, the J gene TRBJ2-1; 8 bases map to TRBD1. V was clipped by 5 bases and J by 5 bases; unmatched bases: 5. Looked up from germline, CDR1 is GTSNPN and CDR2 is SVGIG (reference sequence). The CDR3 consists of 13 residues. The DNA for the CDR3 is TGTGCCTGGGACAGGGGAGACAACAATGAGCAGTTCTTC. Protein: CAWDRGDNNEQFF.

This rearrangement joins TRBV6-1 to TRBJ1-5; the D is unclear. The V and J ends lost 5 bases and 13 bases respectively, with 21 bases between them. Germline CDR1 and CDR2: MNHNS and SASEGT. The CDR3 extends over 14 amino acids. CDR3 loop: CASSSKAPTLVQHF. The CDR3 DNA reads TGTGCCAGCAGTTCAAAAGCCCCGACTTTAGTACAGCATTTT.